What follows are 21 T cell receptor beta chains derived from one specimen sequenced in a study of regulatory T cells in long-lasting Graves disease. Time point defined: newly diagnosed GD, antithyroid drugs for less than 3 months. The TCR library used RNA extracted from PBMCs. With iRepertoire HTBI primers and Arm-PCR of CDR3 regions, TCR beta libraries were built. TCRdb analysed the multiplex PCR reads with MiXCR anew, one entry per CDR3 protein. The sample has roughly 380,000 distinct CDR3 sequences, 15% to 20% seen once. This sample also appeared in a second study, on T cells in Graves' hyperthyroidism and ophthalmopathy.

The specimen comprised peripheral blood mononuclear cells (PBMCs), sampled at new diagnosis, from a patient treated with antithyroid drugs. These receptors were collected from a man aged 35 to 55 with Graves disease.

At least ten counts were recorded for this clonotype. The rearrangement joins TRBV12-3 or TRBV12-4 to TRBJ1-2; 7 bases are shared with TRBD1. Trimming took 0 bases from V and 7 from J; bases not matched to a gene: 5. CDR3 length: 14 amino acids. The CDR3 DNA follows: TGTGCCAGCAGTTTAGCGGACAGGCCTACTGGCTACACCTTC. Translation gives CASSLADRPTGYTF.

This clonotype was detected a few times. This chain uses TRBV10-3 with TRBJ2-5; 10 bases are a match to TRBD2. V shed 4 bases, J shed 4 bases, and the junction held 12 bases outside the gene matches. In germline, CDR1 is ENHRY, CDR2 SYGVKD. This CDR3 has 17 amino acids. DNA of the CDR3: TGTGCCATCAGTGCCGCCCGAAGCGGGGGGGCAATAGAGACCCAGTACTTC. Translated: CAISAARSGGAIETQYF.

This clonotype appeared a few times. The V call is TRBV5-1, the J call TRBJ2-5; 8 bases fit TRBD1. Germline V CDR1 and CDR2: SGHRS, YFSETQ. The CDR3 extends over 12 amino acids. Losses at the gene ends were 7 bases for V and 6 bases for J; bases not matched to a gene: 5. The CDR3 bases are TGCGCCAGCGGGACAGGCGGTAAGACCCAGTACTTC. It translates to CASGTGGKTQYF.

Worth noting for this clonotype: A read error may be the cause here, since a much bigger clone is one base away. V is TRBV30 and J is TRBJ2-5, with D perhaps matching TRBD2 (5 bases). From germline, CDR1 is GTSNPN and CDR2 SVGIG (reference sequence). This CDR3 has 13 residues. The CDR3 protein is CARSVTRMQTQYF. Here the CDR3 DNA reads TGTGCCCGGAGTGTAACTAGAATGCAGACCCAGTACTTC.

This clonotype was observed many times. The V gene is TRBV30, the J gene TRBJ2-2; D is undetermined. Germline values: CDR1 GTSNPN, CDR2 SVGIG (reference sequence). The CDR3 extends over 12 amino acids. V dropped 4 bases and J dropped 3 bases, with 6 bases sitting between them. The CDR3 region is CAWIRYTGELFF. The CDR3 bases are TGTGCCTGGATCCGGTACACCGGGGAGCTGTTTTTT.

The chain has TRBV30 and TRBJ1-5; D call uncertain. The CDR3 loop spans 13 amino acids. Trimming took 6 bases from V and 2 from J, leaving 11 bases between them. Germline V lookup: CDR1 GTSNPN, CDR2 SVGIG (reference sequence). The CDR3 spells CACGRSGNQPQHF. In DNA, the CDR3 is TGTGCCTGCGGGAGGAGCGGCAATCAGCCCCAGCATTTT.

The table lists this clonotype with a few counts. No DNA is shown, since the ends of the CDR3 on it are uncertain; the CDR3 is the one TCRdb lists. This chain links TRBV12-3 or TRBV12-4 with TRBJ1-2. Including both end residues, the CDR3 is 14 amino acids long. CDR3 residues: CASSSSTVSGGYTF.

The chain joins TRBV19 to TRBJ2-5; 7 bases align to TRBD1. Trimming cost V 7 bases and J 5 bases; bases outside gene matches: 13. The CDR3 has 15 residues. Germline V CDR1 and CDR2: LNHDA, SQIVND (reference sequence). The CDR3 here is CASKKSEGAFETQYF. The CDR3 DNA sequence: TGTGCCAGTAAGAAAAGCGAGGGGGCCTTCGAGACCCAGTACTTC.

This clonotype was recorded at least ten times. The chain couples TRBV28 to TRBJ1-6, with a possible D match to TRBD1 (5 bases). The CDR3 spans 15 residues. Germline CDR1 is MDHEN and CDR2 is SYDVKM. V lost 5 bases and J lost 9, with 17 bases in between. CDR3 bases: TGTGCCAGCAGTCCGCCCGGTTTGAGGGGTTCACCCCTCCACTTT. Protein: CASSPPGLRGSPLHF. The entire variable domain, with the rest obtained from reference TRBV28 and TRBJ1-6, is as follows: DVKVTQSSRYLVKRTGEKVFLECVQDMDHENMFWYRQDPGLGLRLIYFSYDVKMKEKGDIPEGYSVSREKKERFSLILESASTNQTSMYLCASSPPGLRGSPLHFGNGTRLTVT.

This clonotype has a count of ten or more. A much more abundant neighbour one base away suggests this may be a read error. The rearrangement links TRBV6-2 or TRBV6-3 to TRBJ2-3; unclear D gene. The V gene lost 2 bases and the J gene lost 2 bases, with 5 bases spanning the gap. In germline, CDR1 is MNHEY, CDR2 SVGEGT. This CDR3 has 13 residues. For the CDR3, the DNA is TGTGCCAGCAGTTACCAGGACACAGATACGCAGTATTTT. Translating it yields CASSYQDTDTQYF.

The chain links TRBV11-3 to TRBJ1-1; D is unclear. V lost 6 bases and J 1 base, leaving 9 bases between the germline ends. Germline assignment: CDR1 SGHNT and CDR2 YENEEA. This CDR3 has 13 residues. The CDR3 nucleotides are TGTGCCAGCAGTTTTGATCCGAACACTGAAGCTTTCTTT. It codes for CASSFDPNTEAFF. Looking up the rest from reference TRBV11-3 and TRBJ1-1 gives the full variable domain: EAGVVQSPRYKIIEKKQPVAFWCNPISGHNTLYWYLQNLGQGPELLIRYENEEAVDDSQLPKDRFSAERLKGVDSTLKIQPAELGDSAVYLCASSFDPNTEAFFGQGTRLTVV.

This clonotype has at least ten counts. The V and J genes are TRBV12-3 or TRBV12-4 and TRBJ2-3, with 16 positions matching TRBD2. The length of the CDR3 is 18 residues. J lost 3 bases, V lost 4 bases, and 7 bases had no gene match. CDR3 sequence: CASSSGLAGGPFTDTQYF. Written as DNA, the CDR3 is TGTGCCAGCAGTTCGGGACTAGCGGGGGGGCCGTTTACAGATACGCAGTATTTT.

This clonotype was detected ten times or more. The gene calls are TRBV6-5 and TRBJ2-5, with D possibly being TRBD2 (5 bases). This CDR3 is built from 11 residues. V lost 2 bases, J lost 12 bases, and 10 bases lay in between. From germline, CDR1 is MNHEY and CDR2 SVGAGI. The CDR3 spells CASSYRENEYF. The CDR3, as DNA: TGTGCCAGCAGTTACAGGGAGAATGAGTACTTC.

Many counts were recorded for this clonotype. V gene TRBV6-1 combines with J gene TRBJ2-7; D is uncertain. Trimming took off 6 bases at V and 3 bases at J, with 9 bases between the two ends. Germline-derived CDR1 and CDR2 are MNHNS and SASEGT. The CDR3 length is 12 residues. The CDR3 loop reads CASRAGYYEQYF. DNA of the CDR3: TGTGCCAGCAGGGCAGGCTACTACGAGCAGTACTTC.

In this sample, this clonotype turned up a few times. The V call is TRBV20-1, the J call TRBJ1-4; D is uncertain. V was cut by 2 bases and J by 3 bases, with 13 bases left in between. CDR1 and CDR2 from the germline V gene are DFQATT and SNEGSKA (reference sequence). The CDR3 consists of 15 residues. This chain's CDR3 is CSARRPDSANEKLFF. The CDR3 nucleotides read TGCAGTGCTAGAAGGCCAGACTCAGCTAATGAAAAACTGTTTTTT.

This clonotype was counted ten times or more. The chain combines TRBV30 with TRBJ1-5; TRBD1 might be the D (5 bases). Germline V gives CDR1 GTSNPN, CDR2 SVGIG (reference sequence). CDR3 size: 16 residues. The V and J ends lost 6 bases and 6 bases respectively, with 24 bases between them. This CDR3 is CACPHPPGVLGQPQHF. CDR3 sequence (DNA): TGTGCCTGTCCTCACCCACCGGGGGTGCTGGGTCAGCCCCAGCATTTT.

Many counts were recorded for this clonotype. The rearrangement links TRBV6-5 to TRBJ1-2; D not certain. V lost 6 bases and J lost 2, with 10 bases in between. Germline V gene lookup returns CDR1 MNHEY and CDR2 SVGAGI. This CDR3 is built from 13 residues. Written as DNA, the CDR3 is TGTGCCAGCAGATACGACTGGAACTATGGCTACACCTTC. Amino acid sequence: CASRYDWNYGYTF.

This clonotype was counted at least ten times. V is TRBV11-3 and J is TRBJ2-2, with D possibly matching TRBD2 (6 bases). Germline CDR1 and CDR2: SGHNT and YENEEA. Trimming shortened V by 5 bases and J by 4 bases, and 17 bases separated the two germline ends. This CDR3 contains 16 residues. Written as DNA, the CDR3 is TGTGCCAGCAGCATCGATTCGGTAGCGGCCACCGGGGAGCTGTTTTTT. Translation: CASSIDSVAATGELFF.

There are many counts of this clonotype. The V call is TRBV11-3, the J call TRBJ2-3; D perhaps matches TRBD1 (5 bases). The CDR3 length is 12 residues. V lost 6 bases, J lost 5 bases, and 9 bases lay in between. Germline V gene sequence: CDR1 SGHNT, CDR2 YENEEA. The CDR3 spells CASSAGLDTQYF. As DNA, the CDR3 is TGTGCCAGCAGTGCAGGGTTAGATACGCAGTATTTT.

This clonotype was detected a few times. The V call is TRBV13, the J call TRBJ2-1; 9 nucleotides align to TRBD2. V shed 8 bases and J 0 bases; nucleotides not matched to a gene: 17. The germline V gene has CDR1 PRHDT and CDR2 FYEKMQ (reference sequence). The CDR3 loop spans 19 amino acids. The CDR3 bases are TGTGCCAGCGGTCCCAAGTTTGGGCTAGCGGGGAGCTCCTACAATGAGCAGTTCTTC. Encoded protein: CASGPKFGLAGSSYNEQFF. The full variable domain, its missing parts supplied by reference TRBV13 and TRBJ2-1, is AAGVIQSPRHLIKEKRETATLKCYPIPRHDTVYWYQQGPGQDPQFLISFYEKMQSDKGSIPDRFSAQQFSDYHSELNMSSLELGDSALYFCASGPKFGLAGSSYNEQFFGPGTRLTVL.

Ten or more counts support this clonotype. The J gene is TRBJ2-7, the V gene TRBV2; D possibly matches TRBD1 or TRBD2 (5 bases each). The CDR3 has 14 residues. Germline CDR1 reads SNHLY; CDR2 reads FYNNEI. The V end was cut by 4 bases, the J end by 0 bases, with 10 bases between. The DNA for the CDR3 is TGTGCCAGCAGTGGGGACGTTAGCTCCTACGAGCAGTACTTC. Translated: CASSGDVSSYEQYF.